This is a list of T cell receptor beta chains from one sample in a study of blood T cell repertoires in COVID-19. Clones were sequenced by immunoSEQ multiplex PCR, and TCRdb holds only the in-frame ones, with some missing. In the table there are around 100,000 clones, about 90% of which are singletons. The sequencing sample was made of peripheral blood. These receptors were collected from a man younger than 45 in a cohort sampled during active COVID-19. Both conserved end residues are part of each CDR3. A D gene is named only where the DNA matches it firmly. Not every row has a clone size; where given, it reads once, few, many or a size class.

v_call	cdr3_length	j_call	clone_size	d_call	cdr3_aa	cdr3_nt
TRBV24-1	16	TRBJ1-1	once	TRBD1	CATSDSRGPLGTEAFF	TGTGCCACCAGTGATTCCAGGGGGCCCCTTGGCACTGAAGCTTTCTTT
TRBV7-2	16	TRBJ2-3	-	-	CASSLRGAASTDTQYF	TGTGCCAGCAGCTTACGGGGGGCCGCTAGCACAGATACGCAGTATTTT
TRBV4-3	17	TRBJ1-2	few	TRBD1	CASSQKIPGQGISGYTF	TGCGCCAGCAGCCAAAAGATACCGGGACAGGGGATCTCTGGCTACACCTTC
TRBV7-2	15	TRBJ1-2	-	TRBD1	CASSPSGGPNYGYTF	TGTGCCAGCAGCCCATCAGGGGGCCCAAACTATGGCTACACCTTC
TRBV7-2	17	TRBJ2-3	-	-	CASSLVGGAGSTDTQYF	TGTGCCAGCAGCTTAGTAGGAGGGGCTGGCAGCACAGATACGCAGTATTTT
TRBV11-2	14	TRBJ2-1	-	-	CASSHEGAYNEQFF	TGTGCCAGCAGCCACGAGGGGGCCTACAATGAGCAGTTCTTC
TRBV6-5	14	TRBJ1-4	-	-	CASRRQTSGEKLFF	TGTGCCAGCCGCCGACAGACTTCAGGGGAAAAACTGTTTTTT
TRBV5-5	15	TRBJ2-7	-	-	CASSRQGTHSYEQYF	TGTGCCAGCAGCCGGCAGGGGACCCACTCCTACGAGCAGTACTTC
TRBV30	15	TRBJ2-3	-	TRBD2	CAWTSGGGRTDTQYF	TGTGCCTGGACTAGCGGGGGGGGCCGCACAGATACGCAGTATTTT
TRBV3-1/TRBV3-2	18	TRBJ2-3	-	TRBD2	CASSRSTTSGGAGDTQYF	TGTGCCAGCAGCCGCTCAACGACTAGCGGGGGGGCCGGGGATACGCAGTATTTT
TRBV2	14	TRBJ1-2	-	TRBD1	CASRRKGTAYGYTF	TGTGCCAGCAGGAGAAAAGGGACAGCCTATGGCTACACCTTC
TRBV18	17	TRBJ2-2	-	TRBD1	CASSPAGPGQVTGELFF	TGTGCCAGCTCACCAGCCGGCCCGGGACAGGTCACCGGGGAGCTGTTTTTT
TRBV7-2	15	TRBJ1-2	-	-	CASSLEVQDYYGYTF	TGTGCCAGCAGCTTAGAGGTGCAGGACTACTATGGCTACACCTTC
TRBV27	18	TRBJ2-1	-	TRBD1	CASSLQGTVPSAGNEQFF	TGTGCCAGCAGTCTTCAGGGGACAGTGCCTAGTGCTGGGAATGAGCAGTTCTTC
TRBV12-3/TRBV12-4	13	TRBJ2-1	-	TRBD2	CATVGGSVYEQFF	TGTGCTACTGTGGGGGGGTCCGTCTATGAGCAGTTCTTC
TRBV5-1	16	TRBJ2-4	-	-	CASSPLTEGGKNIQYF	TGCGCCAGCAGCCCTCTGACCGAGGGAGGCAAAAACATTCAGTACTTC
TRBV24-1	16	TRBJ1-1	-	TRBD1	CATSDSRTGLITEAFF	TGTGCCACCAGTGATAGCCGGACAGGTTTAATCACTGAAGCTTTCTTT
TRBV5-6	15	TRBJ2-4	-	TRBD2	CASSFIAGDKNIQYF	TGTGCCAGCAGCTTCATAGCGGGGGACAAAAACATTCAGTACTTC
TRBV28	13	TRBJ1-2	-	-	CASRSLGVDGYTF	TGTGCCAGCCGAAGTTTAGGGGTGGATGGCTACACCTTC
TRBV4-3	14	TRBJ2-3	few	-	CASSQDNSRDTQYF	TGCGCCAGCAGCCAAGACAATAGTCGGGATACGCAGTATTTT
TRBV4-2	16	TRBJ1-6	many	TRBD1	CASSQDSGTGGSPLHF	TGTGCCAGCAGCCAAGACTCAGGGACAGGGGGATCACCCCTCCACTTT
TRBV11-2	16	TRBJ2-3	-	-	CASSLDSGARTDTQYF	TGTGCCAGCAGCTTAGACAGCGGCGCCCGCACAGATACGCAGTATTTT
TRBV2	14	TRBJ2-3	once	-	CASKSGSSTDTQYF	TGTGCCAGCAAGTCGGGATCTAGCACAGATACGCAGTATTTT
TRBV2	15	TRBJ1-2	-	TRBD1	CASRADRGLIYGYTF	TGTGCCAGCAGAGCTGACAGGGGTCTGATCTATGGCTACACCTTC